Listed here are 8 T cell receptor beta chains from one sample, sequenced in a study of blood T cell repertoires in COVID-19. TCRdb's table, derived via immunoSEQ multiplex PCR, lists solely in-frame clones and lacks some. Among 150,000 to 180,000 clones listed, about 88% were seen once. The sample consisted of peripheral blood. The source is a woman aged 70-85 years with acute or convalescent COVID-19.

This clone was counted only a few times. The V and J genes are TRBV6-5 and TRBJ1-6; D not resolved. V lost 0 bases and J 6 bases, leaving 9 bases between the germline ends. This CDR3 comprises 15 residues. From germline, CDR1 is MNHEY and CDR2 SVGAGI. CDR3 DNA sequence: TGTGCCAGCAGTTACTCGGGCCAATTTAATTCACCCCTCCACTTT. As protein: CASSYSGQFNSPLHF.

This clone was counted once. The chain joins TRBV2 to TRBJ1-1; tentative D call: TRBD1 (5 bases). CDR3 length: 13 amino acids. CDR1 and CDR2 from the germline V gene are SNHLY and FYNNEI. Deletions cut 6 bases from V and 1 base from J, with 9 bases between. The CDR3 DNA follows: TGTGCCAGCAGGCCGACAGCGAACACTGAAGCTTTCTTT. Its protein is CASRPTANTEAFF.

The chain carries TRBV7-9 and TRBJ1-4; D call uncertain. The CDR3 length is 13 residues. Trimming removed 3 bases from V and 8 bases from J, with 10 bases in between. Germline CDR1 and CDR2: SEHNR and FQNEAQ (reference sequence). The CDR3 nucleotides are TGTGCCAGCAGCTTGGTCACGGGGGAAAAACTGTTTTTT. It encodes CASSLVTGEKLFF.

This clone was seen once. The genes are TRBV15 and TRBJ2-2; TRBD1 might be the D (6 bases). The CDR3 is made up of 18 amino acids. V dropped 1 base and J dropped 2 bases, with 17 bases sitting between them. Germline V gives CDR1 LNHNV, CDR2 YYDKDF (reference sequence). CDR3: CATSRGRWGPLNTGELFF. DNA of the CDR3: TGTGCCACCAGCAGAGGTAGATGGGGGCCCCTCAACACCGGGGAGCTGTTTTTT.

CDR3 nucleotide sequence: TGTGCCAGCAGCGAGACTAGCGGGGGCCTTAATGAGCAGTTCTTC. It specifies CASSETSGGLNEQFF. The chain carries TRBV7-9 and TRBJ2-1, with 12 bases that match TRBD2. The CDR3 consists of 15 residues. Looked up from germline, CDR1 is SEHNR and CDR2 is FQNEAQ (reference sequence). Unmatched junction bases numbered 6, after V lost 5 bases and J lost 7 bases.

The CDR3 reads CASRSLTQGRSYNEQFF. CDR3 DNA sequence: TGTGCCAGCAGGTCCCTGACCCAGGGCCGCTCCTACAATGAGCAGTTCTTC. V is TRBV27 and J is TRBJ2-1; weak D call: TRBD1 (5 bases). Between the trimmed V and J ends, which lost 6 bases and 0 bases, there was a span of 18 bases. Germline V gene sequence: CDR1 MNHEY, CDR2 SMNVEV (reference sequence). The CDR3 is 17 amino acids.

This clone was detected only once. This chain uses TRBV2 with TRBJ2-7; TRBD2 matches at 7 bases. Germline lookup yields CDR1 SNHLY and CDR2 FYNNEI. The CDR3 is 11 amino acids. The ends lost 2 bases at V and 13 bases at J; junction bases unmatched: 5. For the CDR3, the DNA is TGTGCCAGCAGTGAACCCCGGGGGGAATACGTC. This sequence encodes CASSEPRGEYV.

The CDR3 DNA sequence: TGTGCCAGCAGTATATCAGGGGGCACTGAAGCTTTCTTT. Protein: CASSISGGTEAFF. J is TRBJ1-1 and V is TRBV2; 7 nucleotides match TRBD1. Trimming at V came to 5 bases and at J to 4 bases, leaving 4 bases not matched to a gene. The CDR3 has 13 residues. Germline CDR1 SNHLY, CDR2 FYNNEI.